These T cell receptor beta chains were read from a single sample in a study of beta chain features in type 1 diabetes. The method was immunoSEQ multiplex PCR; TCRdb's version includes in-frame clones alone and lacks a portion of them. The sample records hundreds of thousands of clones, approximately 15% being singletons. The sequenced sample was naive CD4+ T cells from blood. The receptors were sampled from a man between 18 and 29 years old with type 1 diabetes. CDR3s include the opening cysteine and the closing phenylalanine or tryptophan. A D gene is named only where the DNA matches it firmly. The size field is filled for only some rows; it gives once, few, many or a size class.

>TRBV5-6|TRBJ2-5|few|TRBD1
CASSLASGQGIETQYF
TGTGCCAGCAGCTTGGCTTCCGGACAGGGAATCGAGACCCAGTACTTC
>TRBV4-3|TRBJ2-7|few|TRBD2
CASSQGLAGSSYEQYF
TGCGCCAGCAGCCAAGGGCTAGCGGGGAGCTCCTACGAGCAGTACTTC
>TRBV19|TRBJ1-1|few|-
CATKPQRRNTEAFF
TGTGCCACAAAACCACAGAGAAGGAACACTGAAGCTTTCTTT
>TRBV4-3|TRBJ2-3|few|TRBD1
CASSQDPGQFTDTQYF
TGCGCCAGCAGCCAAGACCCGGGACAGTTCACAGATACGCAGTATTTT
>TRBV5-5|TRBJ2-5|few|TRBD1
CASSPTWDSGETQYF
TGTGCCAGCAGCCCAACCTGGGACAGCGGAGAGACCCAGTACTTC
>TRBV28|TRBJ1-1|-|-
CASRSGQLTEAFF
TGTGCCAGCAGGTCCGGACAGTTGACTGAAGCTTTCTTT
>TRBV29-1|TRBJ2-1|-|TRBD2
CSVDGLAVYNEQFF
TGCAGCGTTGATGGGCTAGCGGTCTACAATGAGCAGTTCTTC
>TRBV5-1|TRBJ1-1|-|TRBD1
CASSWGQGGTVRTEAFF
TGCGCCAGCAGCTGGGGACAGGGGGGCACTGTCAGGACTGAAGCTTTCTTT
>TRBV2|TRBJ2-7|few|-
CASTPGAGSYEQYF
TGTGCCAGCACCCCTGGGGCAGGCTCCTACGAGCAGTACTTC
>TRBV7-9|TRBJ2-2|few|-
CASSLGRPGDTGELFF
TGTGCCAGCAGCCTCGGGCGCCCGGGGGACACCGGGGAGCTGTTTTTT
>TRBV27|TRBJ1-6|-|-
CASMQKKWSPLHF
TGTGCCAGCATGCAGAAAAAGTGGTCACCCCTCCACTTT
>TRBV28|TRBJ2-6|few|-
CASSRQASGANVLTF
TGTGCCAGCAGCAGACAAGCCTCTGGGGCCAACGTCCTGACTTTC
>TRBV5-1|TRBJ1-1|few|-
CASSLDPGRNTEAFF
TGCGCCAGCAGCTTGGATCCAGGAAGAAACACTGAAGCTTTCTTT
>TRBV28|TRBJ2-5|-|-
CASSPGLGETQYF
TGTGCCAGCAGTCCGGGACTGGGGGAGACCCAGTACTTC
>TRBV13|TRBJ2-5|few|TRBD2
CASSPGLAGGDQETQYF
TGTGCCAGCAGCCCGGGACTAGCGGGGGGAGACCAAGAGACCCAGTACTTC
>TRBV11-2|TRBJ2-1|-|-
CASSSRMTRVDEQFF
TGTGCCAGCAGCTCCCGGATGACTAGGGTAGATGAGCAGTTCTTC
>TRBV5-1|TRBJ1-2|-|TRBD1
CASSPSTGGDGYTF
TGCGCCAGCAGCCCATCCACAGGGGGGGATGGCTACACCTTC
>TRBV7-2|TRBJ1-2|-|TRBD1
CASSTWTGHYGYTF
TGTGCCAGCAGCACTTGGACAGGACACTATGGCTACACCTTC
>TRBV5-4|TRBJ2-3|-|-
CASSPALGAGEDTQYF
TGTGCCAGCAGCCCTGCCCTGGGGGCCGGGGAAGATACGCAGTATTTT
>TRBV19|TRBJ2-1|-|-
CASSEPTTTGFDEQFF
TGTGCCAGTAGTGAACCGACAACAACAGGGTTCGATGAGCAGTTCTTC
>TRBV30|TRBJ1-2|few|-
CAWIAGAYGYTF
TGTGCCTGGATAGCAGGGGCCTATGGCTACACCTTC
>TRBV7-9|TRBJ2-1|-|TRBD1
CASSPAGTAYNEQFF
TGTGCCAGCAGCCCTGCCGGGACAGCATACAATGAGCAGTTCTTC
>TRBV6-1|TRBJ1-2|few|-
CASSEGTPLQIYGYTF
TGTGCCAGCAGTGAAGGGACACCACTGCAGATCTATGGCTACACCTTC
>TRBV9|TRBJ2-3|few|-
CASSGPGTRRDTQYF
TGTGCCAGCAGCGGCCCCGGGACACGGCGAGATACGCAGTATTTT
>TRBV15|TRBJ2-1|few|TRBD2
CATSRTSGNGNEQFF
TGTGCCACCAGCAGAACTAGCGGGAATGGGAATGAGCAGTTCTTC
>TRBV18|TRBJ2-1|few|TRBD1
CASSPVAGQGNNEQFF
TGTGCCAGCTCACCTGTTGCAGGACAGGGGAATAATGAGCAGTTCTTC
>TRBV28|TRBJ1-2|-|TRBD1
CASARDREYYGYTF
TGTGCCAGCGCCCGGGACAGGGAGTACTATGGCTACACCTTC
>TRBV4-3|TRBJ2-3|-|-
CASSQGPGDTQYF
TGCGCCAGCAGCCAGGGTCCAGGAGATACGCAGTATTTT
>TRBV28|TRBJ2-5|few|TRBD2
CASRTSGGTETQYF
TGTGCCAGCCGGACTAGCGGGGGTACCGAGACCCAGTACTTC
>TRBV15|TRBJ2-1|few|TRBD2
CATSREVAGVPYNEQFF
TGTGCCACCAGCAGAGAGGTAGCGGGAGTGCCCTACAATGAGCAGTTCTTC
>TRBV6-5|TRBJ1-2|-|-
CASSRGRQQNYGYTF
TGTGCCAGCAGTCGCGGACGACAGCAAAACTATGGCTACACCTTC
>TRBV30|TRBJ2-7|few|TRBD1
CAWEGTGPYEQYF
TGTGCCTGGGAAGGGACAGGCCCCTACGAGCAGTACTTC
>TRBV28|TRBJ2-4|-|-
CASSRRGTGGLAKNIQYF
TGTGCCAGCAGTCGAAGAGGAACCGGGGGTTTAGCCAAAAACATTCAGTACTTC
>TRBV10-1|TRBJ2-1|once|TRBD2
CASSESWPSGSGEQFF
TGCGCCAGCAGTGAGTCATGGCCTAGCGGGAGCGGTGAGCAGTTCTTC
>TRBV10-3|TRBJ2-6|few|-
CAISEVSGGANVLTF
TGTGCCATCAGTGAGGTTTCCGGGGGGGCCAACGTCCTGACTTTC
>TRBV7-2|TRBJ2-3|-|TRBD2
CASSLLAGGPALTDTQYF
TGTGCCAGCAGCTTGTTAGCGGGGGGGCCAGCACTCACAGATACGCAGTATTTT
>TRBV2|TRBJ2-1|-|TRBD1
CASRRQGARQFF
TGTGCCAGCCGCCGACAGGGGGCGAGGCAGTTCTTC
>TRBV2|TRBJ1-5|-|-
CASSLQGSRQPQHF
TGTGCCAGCAGTTTACAGGGATCAAGGCAGCCCCAGCATTTT
>TRBV5-8|TRBJ2-7|few|TRBD2
CASSLDGIAGGYEQYF
TGTGCCAGCAGCTTGGACGGGATAGCGGGGGGCTACGAGCAGTACTTC
>TRBV2|TRBJ2-5|-|TRBD1
CASSQTGGRETQYF
TGTGCCAGCAGCCAGACAGGGGGCAGGGAGACCCAGTACTTC
>TRBV7-9|TRBJ2-3|few|TRBD2
CASSTGTSVTDTQYF
TGTGCCAGCAGCACCGGGACTAGCGTAACAGATACGCAGTATTTT
>TRBV9|TRBJ2-2|-|TRBD1
CASSAGQGPGELFF
TGTGCCAGCAGCGCTGGACAGGGCCCCGGGGAGCTGTTTTTT
>TRBV2|TRBJ2-6|-|-
CASRAGANVLTF
TGTGCCAGCCGAGCTGGGGCCAACGTCCTGACTTTC
>TRBV11-2|TRBJ2-5|-|TRBD2
CASSARRGRDQETQYF
TGTGCCAGCAGCGCACGCCGCGGGAGGGATCAAGAGACCCAGTACTTC
>TRBV28|TRBJ2-7|-|TRBD1
CASSSTGGRGYEQYF
TGTGCCAGCAGTTCAACAGGGGGTAGGGGCTACGAGCAGTACTTC
>TRBV29-1|TRBJ2-2|-|TRBD1
CSAGQGNTGELFF
TGCAGCGCGGGACAGGGAAACACCGGGGAGCTGTTTTTT
>TRBV28|TRBJ2-5|few|TRBD1
CASSPGTGIKRETQYF
TGTGCCAGCAGTCCCGGGACAGGCATCAAGCGGGAGACCCAGTACTTC
>TRBV5-1|TRBJ1-1|few|-
CASSDRQLRNTEAFF
TGCGCCAGCAGCGACCGACAGTTAAGGAACACTGAAGCTTTCTTT
>TRBV30|TRBJ1-3|-|-
CAWETGSGNTIYF
TGTGCCTGGGAAACGGGCTCTGGAAACACCATATATTTT
>TRBV2|TRBJ1-2|-|TRBD1
CASRKTGGGHYGYTF
TGTGCCAGCAGGAAGACAGGGGGCGGGCACTATGGCTACACCTTC
>TRBV10-3|TRBJ2-7|-|TRBD1
CAIRPDRVIPEQYF
TGTGCCATCAGACCCGACAGGGTCATTCCCGAGCAGTACTTC